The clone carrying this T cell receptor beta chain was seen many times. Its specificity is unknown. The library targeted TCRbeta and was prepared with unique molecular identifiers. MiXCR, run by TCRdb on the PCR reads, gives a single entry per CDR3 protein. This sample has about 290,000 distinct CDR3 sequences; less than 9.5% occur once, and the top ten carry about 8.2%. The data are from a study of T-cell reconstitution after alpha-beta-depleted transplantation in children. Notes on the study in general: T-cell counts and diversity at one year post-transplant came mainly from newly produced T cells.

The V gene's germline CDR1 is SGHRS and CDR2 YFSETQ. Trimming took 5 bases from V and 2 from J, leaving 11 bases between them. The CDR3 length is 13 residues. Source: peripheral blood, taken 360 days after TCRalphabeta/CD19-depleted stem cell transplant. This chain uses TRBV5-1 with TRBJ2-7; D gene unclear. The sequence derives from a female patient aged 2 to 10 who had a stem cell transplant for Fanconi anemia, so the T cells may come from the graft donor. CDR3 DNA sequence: TGCGCCAGCAGTCCACCGAGGCCCTACGAGCAGTACTTC. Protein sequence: CASSPPRPYEQYF.